This T cell receptor (beta chain) came from a study of T cell responses to AZD1222 COVID-19 vaccine. Findings and limits, study-wide: Dominant CD4 TCR responses targeted spike regions 160-218 and 743-854. With two AZD1222 doses given, Spike-specific TCR breadth and depth both rose. Donor demographics were predominantly white British with a female majority; clonal diversity may be underestimated. Nearly half of spike-specific TCRs reportedly target variant regions that are unmutated in the B.1.351 and B.1.1.7 variants.

Sequencing was performed with immunoSEQ multiplex PCR; in TCRdb, only in-frame clones are kept and a portion is missing. In the table there are around 140,000 clones, almost 95% of which are singletons. Notes on this clone: The antigen is undetermined.

Germline V CDR1 and CDR2: SGHTA, FQGNSA. This CDR3 is built from 14 residues. The germline V and J ends were trimmed by 4 bases and 8 bases, with 17 bases remaining between them. The chain joins TRBV7-2 to TRBJ1-2, with D perhaps matching TRBD1 (6 bases). The source material was peripheral blood, sampled 28 days after the second AZD1222 dose. The origin of this receptor is an adult who received the AZD1222 COVID-19 vaccine. DNA for the CDR3: TGTGCCAGCAGCTCCTCCCGACAGGTGGGGGGCTACACCTTC. This codes for CASSSSRQVGGYTF.